This T cell receptor beta chain was profiled in a study of T cell repertoires in cytomegalovirus infection. Findings and limits, study-wide: CMV-specific TCR beta clonotypes restricted by HLA-C dominated the ex vivo response.

CDR3 length equals 14 residues. Germline V gene sequence: CDR1 MNHEY, CDR2 SVGAGI. With 2 bases removed from V and 3 bases from J, the gap between germline ends came to 10 bases. From the reads, TCRdb called clonotypes with MiXCR, one entry per CDR3 protein. This table holds some 200,000 distinct CDR3 sequences, around 20% found once. This clonotype was seen at least ten times. Its cognate antigen is unknown. This chain uses TRBV6-5 with TRBJ1-2; D is undetermined. This sequence was found in a human donor in good health (CMV status not recorded). Some clones in this sample may be carry-over from other donors' samples. Input material: PBMCs. CDR3 in amino acids: CASSYRGRDYGYTF. Written as DNA, the CDR3 is TGTGCCAGCAGTTACCGTGGGAGAGACTATGGCTACACCTTC.